Each of the 25 T cell receptor beta chains below was sequenced from the same sample in a study of T cell changes during pregnancy in multiple sclerosis. TCRdb keeps only in-frame clones here, not all; method: immunoSEQ multiplex PCR. The data hold around 41,000 clones, with approximately 90% observed a single time. The specimen sequenced was PBMCs (not recorded whether the cells were cultured). Receptors originate from a female donor with multiple sclerosis, enrolled in a pregnancy study.

This clone came up once. The gene calls are TRBV29-1 and TRBJ2-7, with 11 bases matching TRBD1. V shed 1 base and J 3 bases; nucleotides not matched to a gene: 11. This CDR3 is built from 17 residues. CDR1 SQVTM and CDR2 ANQGSEA come from the germline V gene. The DNA for the CDR3 is TGCAGCGTTGAAGGAACAGTAGCCGGGACAGGGGGCTACGAGCAGTACTTC. Protein sequence: CSVEGTVAGTGGYEQYF.

This clone has only a few counts. This sequence joins TRBV19 and TRBJ1-5, with a possible D match to TRBD1 (5 bases). The V and J ends lost 8 bases and 6 bases respectively, with 14 bases between them. Germline V lookup: CDR1 LNHDA, CDR2 SQIVND (reference sequence). The CDR3 loop spans 13 amino acids. The CDR3 bases are TGTGCCAGTGGGGTCCAGGGTGCTCAGCCCCAGCATTTT. Protein sequence: CASGVQGAQPQHF.

V usage is TRBV5-1 and J usage is TRBJ2-7; no firm D call. This CDR3 has 12 residues. V shed 4 bases and J shed 3 bases, with 8 bases lying between them. Germline CDR1 is SGHRS and CDR2 is YFSETQ. CDR3 sequence: CASSLDIYEQYF. The CDR3 nucleotides read TGCGCCAGCAGCCTAGATATCTACGAGCAGTACTTC.

The gene calls are TRBV29-1 and TRBJ1-1, with D perhaps matching TRBD1 (5 bases). The CDR3 consists of 12 residues. The germline V gene encodes CDR1 SQVTM and CDR2 ANQGSEA. V lost 3 bases and J 11 bases, leaving 16 bases between the germline ends. CDR3 DNA sequence: TGCAGCGTTGATCTTCTGCCGGGGGAGGCTTTCTTT. It specifies CSVDLLPGEAFF.

This chain joins TRBV6-5 and TRBJ2-1; 11 bases line up with TRBD2. Trimming cost V 5 bases and J 10 bases; bases outside gene matches: 10. Germline CDR1 MNHEY, CDR2 SVGAGI. This CDR3 has 15 amino acids. The CDR3 loop is CASSAFSGRAGEQFF. The DNA for the CDR3 is TGTGCCAGCAGTGCCTTTAGCGGGAGGGCAGGGGAGCAGTTCTTC.

The rearrangement links TRBV11-1 to TRBJ2-2, with D uncertain. The ends were cut back, 2 bases at V and 0 bases at J, with 16 bases in the middle. Per germline, CDR1 SGHAT and CDR2 FQDESV (reference sequence). The CDR3 covers 18 residues. This CDR3 is CASSLSDPGWANTGELFF. The CDR3, as DNA: TGTGCCAGCAGCTTATCAGACCCGGGTTGGGCGAACACCGGGGAGCTGTTTTTT.

The rearrangement joins TRBV6-1 to TRBJ1-5, with 7 bases that match TRBD1. Germline lookup yields CDR1 MNHNS and CDR2 SASEGT. V dropped 2 bases and J dropped 5; count of bases not matched to a gene: 9. There are 16 residues in the CDR3. The CDR3: CASSETTGFEYQPQHF. CDR3 in DNA: TGTGCCAGCAGTGAAACGACAGGGTTTGAGTATCAGCCCCAGCATTTT.

This clone was seen more than once but under ten times. The chain is built from TRBV28 and TRBJ1-1; D is unclear. Per the germline V gene, CDR1 is MDHEN and CDR2 is SYDVKM. The V end was cut by 3 bases, the J end by 1 base, with 3 bases between. This CDR3 region has 12 residues. The CDR3 loop reads CASSFSNTEAFF. In DNA form, the CDR3 reads TGTGCCAGCAGTTTCTCGAACACTGAAGCTTTCTTT.

The chain combines TRBV19 with TRBJ2-3; D is unresolved. Germline CDR1 is LNHDA and CDR2 is SQIVND (reference sequence). The CDR3 is made up of 17 amino acids. The germline V and J ends were trimmed by 7 bases and 1 base, with 21 bases remaining between them. The CDR3 nucleotides read TGTGCCAGTACGTTGGGGAACCCTCCCCTTGGCACAGATACGCAGTATTTT. Translated, it gives CASTLGNPPLGTDTQYF.

Of note for this clone: One end of the junction varies from germline; a read error may be responsible. The same CDR3 is also encoded by other DNA sequences in this sample. V and J are TRBV4-1 and TRBJ2-7; the match to TRBD2 covers 7 bases. Germline V lookup: CDR1 MGHRA, CDR2 YSYEKL. CDR3 length: 15 amino acids. This chain's CDR3 is CASSQRPSGTYEQYF. The CDR3 nucleotides are TGCGCCAGCAGCCAGAGGCCTAGCGGTACCTACGAGCAATACTTC.

V and J are TRBV27 and TRBJ2-3; 10 bases fit TRBD2. CDR1 and CDR2 from the germline V gene are MNHEY and SMNVEV (reference sequence). The trim removed 5 bases at V and 1 base at J, leaving 9 bases unmatched. The CDR3 length is 17 residues. This CDR3 reads CASSPLHLAGGTDTQYF. CDR3 bases: TGTGCCAGCAGTCCCTTACACCTAGCGGGAGGCACAGATACGCAGTATTTT.

The chain couples TRBV21-1 to TRBJ1-4. TRBV21-1 is labeled a pseudogene. The CDR3 loop spans 12 amino acids. The CDR3 sequence: CASSDREEKLFF. CDR3 in DNA: TGTGCCAGCAGCGACCGGGAGGAAAAACTGTTTTTT.

The chain has TRBV14 and TRBJ2-2; no clear D. CDR1 is SGHDN, CDR2 FVKESK, per germline. Trimming shortened V by 3 bases and J by 5 bases, and 13 bases separated the two germline ends. The CDR3 is 15 residues long. In DNA form, the CDR3 reads TGTGCCAGCAGCCAGGCAGGTGTTAGTACCGGGGAGCTGTTTTTT. This translates into CASSQAGVSTGELFF.

The chain recombines TRBV19 with TRBJ1-2, with D uncertain. V was pared by 2 bases and J by 4 bases, with 14 bases between. The CDR3 consists of 15 residues. Looked up from germline, CDR1 is LNHDA and CDR2 is SQIVND (reference sequence). For the CDR3, the DNA is TGTGCCAGTAGTATAACGTCAGGTCCCTTCTATGGCTACACCTTC. Translation gives CASSITSGPFYGYTF.

This clone was observed a single time. The V call is TRBV19, the J call TRBJ2-7; 9 bases align to TRBD1. Germline CDR1 is LNHDA and CDR2 is SQIVND (reference sequence). The CDR3 loop spans 14 amino acids. V shed 8 bases and J 1 base; nucleotides not matched to a gene: 6. The DNA of the CDR3 is TGTGCCAGTGGAGACAGGGGGACGTCCTACGAGCAGTACTTC. Its protein product is CASGDRGTSYEQYF.

The chain has TRBV10-3 and TRBJ1-1; 8 nucleotides agree with TRBD1. The V gene's germline CDR1 is ENHRY and CDR2 SYGVKD. The CDR3 has 15 residues. J was trimmed by 3 bases and V by 7 bases; bases with no gene match: 10. CDR3 protein: CAITDPGQAYTEAFF. The CDR3 region has the DNA TGTGCCATCACCGACCCGGGACAGGCCTACACTGAAGCTTTCTTT.

The V gene is TRBV4-2, the J gene TRBJ1-2; TRBD1 aligns across 9 bases. Germline V gene lookup returns CDR1 LGHNA and CDR2 YNFKEQ. The CDR3 consists of 14 residues. V gave up 6 bases and J gave up 2 bases; unmatched junction bases: 4. In DNA form, the CDR3 reads TGTGCCAGCAGGCACAGGGGGCGAAACTATGGCTACACCTTC. Encoded protein: CASRHRGRNYGYTF.

The chain is built from TRBV11-2 and TRBJ1-1, with TRBD1 identical over 7 bases. J lost 1 base, V lost 5 bases, and 7 bases had no gene match. This CDR3 comprises 15 residues. CDR1 is SGHAT and CDR2 is FQNNGV in the germline V gene. The chain's CDR3 is CASSGRDSPNTEAFF. The CDR3 nucleotides read TGTGCCAGCAGCGGTCGGGACAGTCCGAACACTGAAGCTTTCTTT.

The rearrangement joins TRBV6-6 to TRBJ2-5; 8 nucleotides match TRBD1. The V segment lost 5 bases and the J segment 1 base; nucleotides outside the gene matches: 9. The CDR3 is 16 amino acids. Germline CDR1 and CDR2: MNHNY and SVGAGI (reference sequence). In nucleotides, the CDR3 is TGTGCCAGCAGTCCAGGACAGGGAGCCCTCCAAGAGACCCAGTACTTC. It is translated as CASSPGQGALQETQYF.

To note about this clone: An end of the junction does not agree with germline; a read error may underlie this. CDR3 sequence: CASSLQAGTSGRADTQYF. The CDR3 DNA reads as TGCGCCAGCAGCCTTCAAGCCGGGACTAGCGGGAGAGCGGATACGCAGTATTTT. The chain uses TRBV11-1 and TRBJ2-3, with 14 bases identical to TRBD2. This CDR3 is built from 18 residues. CDR1 is SGHAT and CDR2 is FQDESV in the germline V gene (reference sequence). The complete variable domain, with remaining parts taken from reference TRBV11-1 and TRBJ2-3, reads EAEVAQSPRYKITEKSQAVAFWCDPISGHATLYWYRQILGQGPELLVQFQDESVVDDSQLPKDRFSAERLKGVDSTLKIQPAELGDSAMYLCASSLQAGTSGRADTQYFGPGTRLTVL.

The table lists this clone with a few counts. The rearrangement joins TRBV4-1 to TRBJ1-4, with D perhaps matching TRBD1 (5 bases). The length of the CDR3 is 15 residues. CDR1 and CDR2 from the germline V gene are MGHRA and YSYEKL. V shed 6 bases and J shed 5 bases, with 16 bases lying between them. Here the CDR3 DNA reads TGCGCCAGCAGGGATAGGGACGGCGGGAATGAAAAACTGTTTTTT. Its translation: CASRDRDGGNEKLFF.

J is TRBJ2-2 and V is TRBV6-4, with 7 bases fitting TRBD2. Unmatched junction bases numbered 6, after V lost 4 bases and J lost 4 bases. Germline CDR1 is MRHNA and CDR2 is SNTAGT. CDR3 size: 15 residues. The CDR3 here is CASSAGGSRTGELFF. CDR3 coding DNA: TGTGCCAGCAGTGCCGGCGGGAGTCGCACCGGGGAGCTGTTTTTT.

The chain is built from TRBV9 and TRBJ2-7, with D maybe TRBD2 (6 bases). From germline, CDR1 is SGDLS and CDR2 YYNGEE. Trimming shortened V by 0 bases and J by 5 bases, and 15 bases separated the two germline ends. CDR3 length equals 15 residues. The CDR3, as DNA: TGTGCCAGCAGCGTAGCGGGGGACCTTACTAACGAGCAGTACTTC. Its translation is CASSVAGDLTNEQYF.

The chain is built from TRBV4-3 and TRBJ2-6; D might be TRBD1 (5 bases). The CDR3 runs to 16 residues. V was pared by 0 bases and J by 0 bases, with 6 bases between. Germline CDR1 is LGHNA and CDR2 is YSLEER. CDR3 residues: CASSQDRGSGANVLTF. The CDR3 DNA reads as TGCGCCAGCAGCCAAGATAGGGGCTCTGGGGCCAACGTCCTGACTTTC.

V is TRBV7-9 and J is TRBJ2-3; 10 nucleotides agree with TRBD2. The length of the CDR3 is 17 residues. Trimming at V came to 5 bases and at J to 6 bases, leaving 14 bases not matched to a gene. The V gene's germline CDR1 is SEHNR and CDR2 FQNEAQ (reference sequence). CDR3 bases: TGTGCCAGCAGCAACCTTCCCCTAGCGGGAGACTGGGATACGCAGTATTTT. It is translated as CASSNLPLAGDWDTQYF.